Listed below are T cell receptor beta chains from one sample, sequenced in a study of technical replicates of blood from four donors. Sequencing was performed with immunoSEQ multiplex PCR; in TCRdb, only in-frame clones are kept and a portion is missing. This sample has roughly 82,000 clones, with approximately 90% found just once. The material sequenced was T cells isolated from PBMCs. These receptors all come from a human donor in good health. The CDR3 runs from the conserved cysteine through the conserved F or W. The order of the fields is clone size, V gene, D gene, J gene, CDR3 DNA, CDR3 protein. A D gene is named only where the DNA matches it firmly. Size is stated for part of the rows, as once, few or many counts, or as a class when the clone is expanded.

abundance: -
v_gene: TRBV6-1
d_gene: -
j_gene: TRBJ1-5
CDR3nt: TGTGCCAGTCGTGTCAACAATTATAGCAATCAGCCCCAGCATTTT
CDR3aa: CASRVNNYSNQPQHF

abundance: -
v_gene: TRBV6-5
d_gene: -
j_gene: TRBJ1-2
CDR3nt: TGTGCCAGCGGCCCAGGGGGCTACACCTTC
CDR3aa: CASGPGGYTF

abundance: once
v_gene: TRBV6-1
d_gene: TRBD1
j_gene: TRBJ2-1
CDR3nt: TGTGCCAGCAGCAGGACAGGCGTTATCGATGAGCAGTTCTTC
CDR3aa: CASSRTGVIDEQFF

abundance: -
v_gene: TRBV5-4
d_gene: TRBD2
j_gene: TRBJ2-2
CDR3nt: TGTGCCAGCAGCCCGAAACTAGCGGGAGGGGGGACCGGGGAGCTGTTTTTT
CDR3aa: CASSPKLAGGGTGELFF

abundance: -
v_gene: TRBV5-1
d_gene: -
j_gene: TRBJ1-3
CDR3nt: TGCGCCAGCGCCCCTCTGGAGAGCTCTGGAAACACCATATATTTT
CDR3aa: CASAPLESSGNTIYF

abundance: -
v_gene: TRBV10-1
d_gene: TRBD2
j_gene: TRBJ2-7
CDR3nt: TGCGCCAGCAGTGAGAGTCCGACTAGCGGAACCTACGAGCAGTACTTC
CDR3aa: CASSESPTSGTYEQYF

abundance: -
v_gene: TRBV30
d_gene: -
j_gene: TRBJ1-4
CDR3nt: TGTGCCTGGAGTGGCCCTAACTCTTGGGGCACTAATGAAAAACTGTTTTTT
CDR3aa: CAWSGPNSWGTNEKLFF

abundance: -
v_gene: TRBV30
d_gene: -
j_gene: TRBJ2-7
CDR3nt: TGTGCCTGGGGCGGAAGATCCTACGAGCAGTACTTC
CDR3aa: CAWGGRSYEQYF

abundance: -
v_gene: TRBV29-1
d_gene: -
j_gene: TRBJ2-5
CDR3nt: TGCAGCGTTGAGACGGGAGAGGGCCAAGAGACCCAGTACTTC
CDR3aa: CSVETGEGQETQYF

abundance: -
v_gene: TRBV11-1
d_gene: TRBD1
j_gene: TRBJ1-1
CDR3nt: TGTGCCAGCAGCTTACCGTGGACAGGTGCCCTGAGGGGTGAAGCTTTCTTT
CDR3aa: CASSLPWTGALRGEAFF

abundance: -
v_gene: TRBV28
d_gene: -
j_gene: TRBJ1-5
CDR3nt: TGTGCCAGCAGGAGGGAGACGAATCAGCCCCAGCATTTT
CDR3aa: CASRRETNQPQHF

abundance: -
v_gene: TRBV25-1
d_gene: TRBD1
j_gene: TRBJ1-6
CDR3nt: TGTGCCAGCAGTGACGCCACGACAGGGGCTGATTCACCCCTCCACTTT
CDR3aa: CASSDATTGADSPLHF

abundance: -
v_gene: TRBV5-5
d_gene: -
j_gene: TRBJ1-1
CDR3nt: TGTGCCAGCAGCTTGGTCGGGGGGCAGGACGAAGCTTTCTTT
CDR3aa: CASSLVGGQDEAFF

abundance: -
v_gene: TRBV10-3
d_gene: TRBD1
j_gene: TRBJ2-2
CDR3nt: TGTGCCATCAGTGACTATCCGGACAGGGGGAGCGGGGAGCTGTTTTTT
CDR3aa: CAISDYPDRGSGELFF

abundance: -
v_gene: TRBV5-4
d_gene: TRBD1
j_gene: TRBJ2-2
CDR3nt: TGTGCCAGCAGCTTGGGACAGGGGGCGACCGGGGAGCTGTTTTTT
CDR3aa: CASSLGQGATGELFF

abundance: -
v_gene: TRBV30
d_gene: TRBD1
j_gene: TRBJ1-1
CDR3nt: TGTGCCTGGGGTACAGGGGACACTGAAGCTTTCTTT
CDR3aa: CAWGTGDTEAFF

abundance: -
v_gene: TRBV18
d_gene: -
j_gene: TRBJ2-5
CDR3nt: TGTGCCAGCTCACCAAGACTCGCACAAGAGACCCAGTACTTC
CDR3aa: CASSPRLAQETQYF

abundance: -
v_gene: TRBV2
d_gene: -
j_gene: TRBJ2-4
CDR3nt: TGTGCCAGCAGTCAAGAGGGGGGGTATGGGAACATTCAGTACTTC
CDR3aa: CASSQEGGYGNIQYF

abundance: once
v_gene: TRBV28
d_gene: -
j_gene: TRBJ2-1
CDR3nt: TGTGCCAGCAGCCTTCTAGCGTTTGAGCAGTTCTTC
CDR3aa: CASSLLAFEQFF

abundance: -
v_gene: TRBV5-4
d_gene: TRBD2
j_gene: TRBJ2-3
CDR3nt: TGTGCCAGCAGCTTCAGCGGGGGCACAGATACGCAGTATTTT
CDR3aa: CASSFSGGTDTQYF